Given below is one T cell receptor beta chain in context. Its target is unknown. TCR beta CDR3 region amplification was performed from RNA transcripts. RT-PCR in the first round (using the HTBI primer set) targeted the TCR CDR3. TCRdb independently ran MiXCR on the multiplex PCR reads; one entry per CDR3 protein. Of hundreds of thousands of distinct CDR3 sequences listed, roughly 14% are singletons. When ophthalmopathy did not progress within 18 months, Graves' hyperthyroidism was considered stable. With a duration under 2 months, the hyperthyroidism was newly diagnosed in patients aged 18 to 65. The record originates from a study of T cells in Graves' hyperthyroidism and ophthalmopathy. Study-wide results and caveats: Blood also contained most expanded thyroid clonotypes above 0.001.

Germline CDR1 SEHNR, CDR2 FQNEAQ (reference sequence). V lost 6 bases and J lost 1, with 27 bases in between. CDR3 length: 19 residues. Sequencing was performed on blood. The chain is built from TRBV7-9 and TRBJ1-2, with D possibly TRBD1 on 5 matching bases. This receptor was identified in a woman aged 18-29 years with Graves' hyperthyroidism. CDR3 coding DNA: TGTGCCAGCAGTCCTAGTCGGGGGGGTGACAGCCTATTTAACTATGGCTACACCTTC. The encoded protein is CASSPSRGGDSLFNYGYTF.